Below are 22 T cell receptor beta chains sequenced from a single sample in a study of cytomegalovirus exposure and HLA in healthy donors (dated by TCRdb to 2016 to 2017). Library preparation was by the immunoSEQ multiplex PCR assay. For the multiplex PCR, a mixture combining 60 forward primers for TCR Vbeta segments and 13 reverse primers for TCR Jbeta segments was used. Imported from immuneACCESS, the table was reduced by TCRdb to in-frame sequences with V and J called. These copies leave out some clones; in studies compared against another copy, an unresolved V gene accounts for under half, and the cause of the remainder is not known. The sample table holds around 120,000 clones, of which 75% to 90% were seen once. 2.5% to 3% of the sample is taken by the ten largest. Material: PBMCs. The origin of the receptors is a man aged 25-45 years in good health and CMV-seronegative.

CDR3 coding DNA: TGTGCCAGCAGCTTGGGCGGCCGCTCTGGAAACACCATATATTTT. It encodes CASSLGGRSGNTIYF. The rearrangement links TRBV5-4 to TRBJ1-3, with D uncertain. V lost 0 bases to trimming and J lost 0 bases, with 7 bases between them. Germline V gene sequence: CDR1 SGHNT, CDR2 YYREEE (reference sequence). CDR3 length: 15 residues.

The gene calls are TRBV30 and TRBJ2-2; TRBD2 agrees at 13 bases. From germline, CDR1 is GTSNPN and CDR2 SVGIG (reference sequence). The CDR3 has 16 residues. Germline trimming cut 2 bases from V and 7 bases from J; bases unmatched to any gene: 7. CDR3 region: CAWSPGLAGLGGELFF. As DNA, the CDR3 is TGTGCCTGGAGTCCGGGACTAGCGGGACTGGGCGGGGAGCTGTTTTTT.

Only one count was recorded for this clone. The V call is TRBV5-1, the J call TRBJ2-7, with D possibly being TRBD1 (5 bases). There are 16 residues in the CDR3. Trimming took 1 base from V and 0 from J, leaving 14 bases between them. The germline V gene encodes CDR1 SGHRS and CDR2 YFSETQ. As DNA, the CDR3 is TGCGCCAGCAGCTTGAAGAAAGACAGTTGCTCCTACGAGCAGTACTTC. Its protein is CASSLKKDSCSYEQYF.

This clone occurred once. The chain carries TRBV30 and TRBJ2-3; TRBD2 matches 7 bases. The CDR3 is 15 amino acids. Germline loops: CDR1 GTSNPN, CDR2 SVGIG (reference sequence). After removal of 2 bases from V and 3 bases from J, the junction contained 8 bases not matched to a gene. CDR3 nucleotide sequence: TGTGCCTGGAGTAACCGGGGGGTAGCGACAGATACGCAGTATTTT. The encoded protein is CAWSNRGVATDTQYF.

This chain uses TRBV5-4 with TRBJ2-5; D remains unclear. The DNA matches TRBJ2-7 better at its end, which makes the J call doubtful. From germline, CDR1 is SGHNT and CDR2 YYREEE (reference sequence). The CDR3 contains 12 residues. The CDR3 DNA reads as TGTGCCAGCAGCTTGAATTCCTACGAGCAGTACTTC. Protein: CASSLNSYEQYF.

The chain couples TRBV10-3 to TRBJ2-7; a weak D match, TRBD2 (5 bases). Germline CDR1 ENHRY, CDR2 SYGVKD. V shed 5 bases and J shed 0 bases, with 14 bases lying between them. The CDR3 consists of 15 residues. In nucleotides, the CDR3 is TGTGCCATCAGTCTTAGCGTAAGAAGCTCCTACGAGCAGTACTTC. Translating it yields CAISLSVRSSYEQYF.

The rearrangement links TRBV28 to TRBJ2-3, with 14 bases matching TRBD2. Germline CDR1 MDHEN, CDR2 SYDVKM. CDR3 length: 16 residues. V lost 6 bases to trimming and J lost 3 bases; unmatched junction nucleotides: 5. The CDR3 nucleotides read TGTGCCAGCAGCCCGGGACTAGCGGGAGAAACAGATACGCAGTATTTT. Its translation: CASSPGLAGETDTQYF.

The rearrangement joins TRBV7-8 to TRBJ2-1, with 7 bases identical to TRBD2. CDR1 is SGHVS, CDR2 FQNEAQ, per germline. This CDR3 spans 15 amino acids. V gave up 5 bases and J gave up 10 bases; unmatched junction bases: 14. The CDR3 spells CASSRRSVAGQEQFF. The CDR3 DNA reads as TGTGCCAGCAGCCGTCGATCAGTAGCGGGCCAGGAGCAGTTCTTC.

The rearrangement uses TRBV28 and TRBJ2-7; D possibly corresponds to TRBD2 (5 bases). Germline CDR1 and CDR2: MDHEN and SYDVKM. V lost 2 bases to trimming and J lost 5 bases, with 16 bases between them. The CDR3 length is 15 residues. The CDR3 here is CASSLPRWEPHEQYF. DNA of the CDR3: TGTGCCAGCAGTTTACCCCGGTGGGAGCCCCACGAGCAGTACTTC.

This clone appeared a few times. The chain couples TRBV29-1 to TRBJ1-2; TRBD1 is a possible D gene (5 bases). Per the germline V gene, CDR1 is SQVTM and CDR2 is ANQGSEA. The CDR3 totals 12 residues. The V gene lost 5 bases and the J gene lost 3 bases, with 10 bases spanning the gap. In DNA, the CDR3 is TGCAGCGTTCTCCGGGGGGACTATGGCTACACCTTC. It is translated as CSVLRGDYGYTF.

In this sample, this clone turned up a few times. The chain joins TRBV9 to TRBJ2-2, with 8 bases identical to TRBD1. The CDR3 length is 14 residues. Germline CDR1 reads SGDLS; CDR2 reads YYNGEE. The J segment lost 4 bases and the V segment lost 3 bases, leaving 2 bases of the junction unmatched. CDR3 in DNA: TGTGCCAGCAGCGAAACAGGGGGCACCGGGGAGCTGTTTTTT. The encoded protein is CASSETGGTGELFF.

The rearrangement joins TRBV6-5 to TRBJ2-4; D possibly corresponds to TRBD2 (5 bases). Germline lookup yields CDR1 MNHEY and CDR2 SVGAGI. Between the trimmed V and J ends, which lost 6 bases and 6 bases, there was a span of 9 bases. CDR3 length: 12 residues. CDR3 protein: CASSPTRNIQYF. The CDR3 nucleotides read TGTGCCAGCAGCCCTACTAGAAACATTCAGTACTTC.

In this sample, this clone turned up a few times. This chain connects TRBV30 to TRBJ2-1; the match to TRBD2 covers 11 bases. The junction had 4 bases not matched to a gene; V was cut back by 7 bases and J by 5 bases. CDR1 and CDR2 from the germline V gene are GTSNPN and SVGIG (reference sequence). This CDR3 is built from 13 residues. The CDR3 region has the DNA TGTGCCTATACTAGCGGGAGCCACAATGAGCAGTTCTTC. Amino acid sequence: CAYTSGSHNEQFF.

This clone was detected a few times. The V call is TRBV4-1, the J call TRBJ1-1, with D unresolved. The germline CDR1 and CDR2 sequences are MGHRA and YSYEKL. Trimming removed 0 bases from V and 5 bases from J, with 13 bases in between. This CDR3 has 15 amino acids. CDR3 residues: CASSQDEFRRTEAFF. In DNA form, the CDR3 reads TGCGCCAGCAGCCAAGATGAGTTCCGGAGAACTGAAGCTTTCTTT.

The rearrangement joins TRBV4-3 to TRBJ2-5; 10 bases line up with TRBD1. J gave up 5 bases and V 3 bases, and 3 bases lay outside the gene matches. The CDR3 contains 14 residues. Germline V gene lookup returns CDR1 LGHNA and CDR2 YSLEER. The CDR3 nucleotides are TGCGCCAGCAGCCAGGGACAGGGGAGGGAGACCCAGTACTTC. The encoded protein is CASSQGQGRETQYF.

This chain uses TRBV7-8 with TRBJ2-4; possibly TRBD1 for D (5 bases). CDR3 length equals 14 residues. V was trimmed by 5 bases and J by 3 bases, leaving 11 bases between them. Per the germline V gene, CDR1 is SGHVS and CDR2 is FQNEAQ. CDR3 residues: CASSRGQGKNIQYF. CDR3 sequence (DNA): TGTGCCAGCAGCCGAGGACAAGGCAAAAACATTCAGTACTTC.

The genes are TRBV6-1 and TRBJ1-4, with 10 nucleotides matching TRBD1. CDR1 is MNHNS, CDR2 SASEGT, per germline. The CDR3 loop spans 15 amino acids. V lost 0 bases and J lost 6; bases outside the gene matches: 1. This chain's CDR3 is CASSEAGTGDEKLFF. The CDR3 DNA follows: TGTGCCAGCAGTGAAGCAGGGACAGGGGATGAAAAACTGTTTTTT.

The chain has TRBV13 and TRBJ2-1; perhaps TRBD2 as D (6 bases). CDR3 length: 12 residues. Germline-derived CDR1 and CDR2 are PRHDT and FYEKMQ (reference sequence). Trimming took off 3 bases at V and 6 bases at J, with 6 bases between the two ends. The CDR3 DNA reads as TGTGCCAGCAGCTTGACTAGCAATGAGCAGTTCTTC. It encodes CASSLTSNEQFF.

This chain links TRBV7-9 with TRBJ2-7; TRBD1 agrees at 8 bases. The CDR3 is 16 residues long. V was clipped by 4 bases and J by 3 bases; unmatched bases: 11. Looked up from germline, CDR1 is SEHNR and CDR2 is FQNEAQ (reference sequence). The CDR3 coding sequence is TGTGCCAGCAGCTCGTCGACCGGGACAGGTCTCTACGAGCAGTACTTC. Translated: CASSSSTGTGLYEQYF.

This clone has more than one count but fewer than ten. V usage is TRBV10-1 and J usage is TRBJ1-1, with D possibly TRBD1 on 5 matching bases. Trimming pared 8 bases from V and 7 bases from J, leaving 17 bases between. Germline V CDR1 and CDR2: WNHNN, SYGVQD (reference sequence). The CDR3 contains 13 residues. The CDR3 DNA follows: TGCGCCAGCGTTTTGGGGGGGTCCGATGAAGCTTTCTTT. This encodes CASVLGGSDEAFF.

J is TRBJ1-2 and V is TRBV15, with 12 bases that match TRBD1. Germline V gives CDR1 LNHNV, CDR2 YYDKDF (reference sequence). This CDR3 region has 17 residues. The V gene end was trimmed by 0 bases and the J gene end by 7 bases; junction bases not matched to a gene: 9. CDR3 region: CATSRDISGTGGFGYTF. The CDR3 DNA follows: TGTGCCACCAGCAGAGATATTTCCGGGACAGGGGGCTTTGGCTACACCTTC.

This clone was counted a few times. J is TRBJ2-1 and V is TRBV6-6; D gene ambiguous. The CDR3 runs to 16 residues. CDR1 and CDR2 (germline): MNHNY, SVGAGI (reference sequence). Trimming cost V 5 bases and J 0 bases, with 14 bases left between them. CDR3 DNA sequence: TGTGCCAGCAGTAACTACCCGGCTAGCTCCTACAATGAGCAGTTCTTC. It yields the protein CASSNYPASSYNEQFF.